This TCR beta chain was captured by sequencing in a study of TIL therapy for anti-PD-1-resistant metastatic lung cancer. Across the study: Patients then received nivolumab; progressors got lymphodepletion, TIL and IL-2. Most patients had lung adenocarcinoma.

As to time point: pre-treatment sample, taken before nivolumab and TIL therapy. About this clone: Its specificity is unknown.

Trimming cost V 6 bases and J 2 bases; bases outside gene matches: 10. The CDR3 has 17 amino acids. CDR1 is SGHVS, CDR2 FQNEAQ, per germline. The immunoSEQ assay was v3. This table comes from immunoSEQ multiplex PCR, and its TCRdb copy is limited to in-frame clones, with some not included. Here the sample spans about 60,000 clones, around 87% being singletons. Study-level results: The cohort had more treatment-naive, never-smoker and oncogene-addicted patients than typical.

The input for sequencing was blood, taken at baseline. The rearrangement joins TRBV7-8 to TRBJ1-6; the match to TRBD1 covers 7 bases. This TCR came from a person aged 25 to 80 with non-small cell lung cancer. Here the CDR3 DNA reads TGTGCCAGCAGTGGGAGTGGGACAGTGGCCTATAATTCACCCCTCCACTTT. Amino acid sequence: CASSGSGTVAYNSPLHF. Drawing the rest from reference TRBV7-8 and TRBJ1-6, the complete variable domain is GAGVSQSPRYKVAKRGQDVALRCDPISGHVSLFWYQQALGQGPEFLTYFQNEAQLDKSGLPSDRFFAERPEGSVSTLKIQRTQQEDSAVYLCASSGSGTVAYNSPLHFGNGTRLTVT.